The 23 T cell receptor beta chains reported below all come from one sample, sequenced in a study of T cell changes during pregnancy in multiple sclerosis. TCRdb keeps only in-frame clones here, not all; method: immunoSEQ multiplex PCR. The sample yields under 65,000 clones, around 90% seen once. The source was CD4+ T cells from peripheral blood mononuclear cells, collected after pregnancy. All receptors derive from a female donor in good health, enrolled as a control in a pregnancy study.

The chain joins TRBV29-1 to TRBJ2-2, with 8 bases identical to TRBD1. The germline V gene encodes CDR1 SQVTM and CDR2 ANQGSEA. CDR3 size: 13 residues. V dropped 6 bases and J dropped 5; count of bases not matched to a gene: 5. The CDR3 sequence is CSVKYRGTGELFF. The CDR3 nucleotides read TGCAGCGTCAAGTACAGGGGGACCGGGGAGCTGTTTTTT.

This chain links TRBV27 with TRBJ1-3, with D possibly TRBD1 on 6 matching bases. Germline values: CDR1 MNHEY, CDR2 SMNVEV (reference sequence). V lost 2 bases to trimming and J lost 2 bases, with 7 bases between them. The CDR3 is 14 residues long. CDR3 sequence: CASSLQGPGNTIYF. In DNA, the CDR3 is TGTGCCAGCAGTTTACAGGGGCCTGGAAACACCATATATTTT.

The gene calls are TRBV10-1 and TRBJ1-1; possibly TRBD1 for D (6 bases). Germline V gives CDR1 WNHNN, CDR2 SYGVQD (reference sequence). The CDR3 is made up of 15 amino acids. V was pared by 6 bases and J by 1 base, with 15 bases between. CDR3 bases: TGCGCCAGCAGCCCCCAGGGGCGGCCGAACACTGAAGCTTTCTTT. This encodes CASSPQGRPNTEAFF.

DNA for the CDR3: TGCAGTGCCCCTTCCTACAATGAGCAGTTCTTC. This sequence encodes CSAPSYNEQFF. The chain combines TRBV20-1 with TRBJ2-1; no reliable D call. V lost 6 bases and J 1 base, leaving 4 bases between the germline ends. This CDR3 has 11 amino acids. In germline, CDR1 is DFQATT, CDR2 SNEGSKA (reference sequence).

This chain connects TRBV5-6 to TRBJ1-4; D remains unclear. Germline V gene sequence: CDR1 SGHDT, CDR2 YYEEEE. Deletions cut 4 bases from V and 8 bases from J, with 15 bases between. The CDR3 length is 14 residues. As DNA, the CDR3 is TGTGCCAGCAGCGATCATAACCGGGTGGAAAAACTGTTTTTT. It is translated as CASSDHNRVEKLFF.

The chain combines TRBV19 with TRBJ2-5; 7 bases are a match to TRBD2. The CDR3 loop spans 14 amino acids. V gave up 3 bases and J gave up 5 bases; unmatched junction bases: 6. Germline CDR1 reads LNHDA; CDR2 reads SQIVND (reference sequence). As DNA, the CDR3 is TGTGCCAGTAGTATCGGGACTACGCCGGAGACCCAGTACTTC. This codes for CASSIGTTPETQYF.

J is TRBJ2-1 and V is TRBV5-4; 7 bases are a match to TRBD2. J lost 6 bases, V lost 4 bases, and 13 bases had no gene match. This CDR3 has 16 residues. Germline V CDR1 and CDR2: SGHNT, YYREEE (reference sequence). CDR3: CASSPRAGPLSNEQFF. DNA of the CDR3: TGTGCCAGCAGCCCCCGAGCGGGGCCACTTAGCAATGAGCAGTTCTTC.

This clone was recorded once. The chain recombines TRBV7-9 with TRBJ2-3; 10 bases agree with TRBD2. This CDR3 region has 15 residues. J gave up 6 bases and V 5 bases, and 8 bases lay outside the gene matches. Germline values: CDR1 SEHNR, CDR2 FQNEAQ (reference sequence). The CDR3 loop reads CASSKGAGGPDTQYF. CDR3 bases: TGTGCCAGCAGCAAGGGAGCGGGAGGGCCGGATACGCAGTATTTT.

The J gene is TRBJ1-5, the V gene TRBV10-3, with D uncertain. The CDR3 length is 15 residues. Germline V lookup: CDR1 ENHRY, CDR2 SYGVKD. V lost 0 bases and J 6 bases, leaving 12 bases between the germline ends. As DNA, the CDR3 is TGTGCCATCAGTGAGTCTCAGTGGGGAGGTCAGCCCCAGCATTTT. This translates into CAISESQWGGQPQHF.

The chain joins TRBV5-4 to TRBJ2-3, with D possibly TRBD2 on 6 matching bases. The V end lost 4 bases, the J end lost 4 bases, and 10 bases lay between the germline ends. Germline V CDR1 and CDR2: SGHNT, YYREEE (reference sequence). The CDR3 is 13 residues long. CDR3: CASSVRLADTQYF. For the CDR3, the DNA is TGTGCCAGCAGCGTGAGACTAGCAGATACGCAGTATTTT.

The chain uses TRBV5-1 and TRBJ2-7; the D is unclear. This CDR3 is 14 amino acids long. V was clipped by 0 bases and J by 0 bases, with 7 bases between them. Per the germline V gene, CDR1 is SGHRS and CDR2 is YFSETQ. For the CDR3, the DNA is TGCGCCAGCAGCTTGGAACAAAGCTCCTACGAGCAGTACTTC. Residues: CASSLEQSSYEQYF.

The chain employs TRBV7-8 and TRBJ1-4, with D possibly TRBD1 on 6 matching bases. CDR1 and CDR2 from the germline V gene are SGHVS and FQNEAQ. The CDR3 length is 14 residues. With 0 bases removed from V and 8 bases from J, the gap between germline ends came to 10 bases. The CDR3: CASSLAWTVEKLFF. The CDR3, as DNA: TGTGCCAGCAGCTTAGCCTGGACAGTAGAAAAACTGTTTTTT.

J is TRBJ2-5 and V is TRBV5-4; unclear D gene. CDR3 length: 14 amino acids. Trimming stripped 4 bases from V and 5 bases from J, with 15 bases between. The germline V gene encodes CDR1 SGHNT and CDR2 YYREEE (reference sequence). The CDR3 protein is CASSVSTQTETQYF. CDR3 coding DNA: TGTGCCAGCAGCGTGAGTACTCAAACGGAGACCCAGTACTTC.

The genes are TRBV6-6 and TRBJ1-1; 10 positions match TRBD1. With V trimmed by 8 bases and J by 5 bases, 14 bases remained unmatched. CDR1 is MNHNY and CDR2 is SVGAGI in the germline V gene (reference sequence). CDR3 length: 16 residues. CDR3 protein: CASPKGTGAFSTEAFF. CDR3 DNA: TGTGCCAGCCCTAAGGGGACAGGGGCATTTTCAACTGAAGCTTTCTTT.

The chain uses TRBV18 and TRBJ2-1, with a tentative D call TRBD1 (6 bases). CDR1 is KGHSH and CDR2 is LQKENI in the germline V gene. Trimming cost V 1 base and J 5 bases, with 12 bases left between them. The CDR3 length is 15 residues. The CDR3 DNA reads as TGTGCCAGCTCACCACAGATGGACAGAAACAATGAGCAGTTCTTC. Translating it yields CASSPQMDRNNEQFF.

The chain joins TRBV28 to TRBJ2-5; 9 bases match TRBD1. The CDR3 is 16 amino acids. Unmatched junction bases numbered 11, after V lost 5 bases and J lost 4 bases. CDR1 is MDHEN, CDR2 SYDVKM, per germline. The CDR3: CASSLRDRVTRETQYF. The CDR3 DNA reads TGTGCCAGCAGTCTCCGGGACAGGGTGACTCGAGAGACCCAGTACTTC. Together with reference TRBV28 and TRBJ2-5, the CDR3 gives the full variable domain: DVKVTQSSRYLVKRTGEKVFLECVQDMDHENMFWYRQDPGLGLRLIYFSYDVKMKEKGDIPEGYSVSREKKERFSLILESASTNQTSMYLCASSLRDRVTRETQYFGPGTRLLVL.

This rearrangement joins TRBV27 to TRBJ1-2, with D tentatively TRBD1 (6 bases). V was trimmed by 4 bases and J by 5 bases, leaving 14 bases between them. The CDR3 is 14 residues long. CDR1 MNHEY and CDR2 SMNVEV come from the germline V gene (reference sequence). This CDR3 reads CASSSSYREYGYTF. CDR3 DNA sequence: TGTGCCAGCAGTTCATCATACAGGGAATATGGCTACACCTTC.

This chain links TRBV5-4 with TRBJ2-5; D call uncertain. The ends were cut back, 0 bases at V and 0 bases at J, with 18 bases in the middle. The CDR3 is 18 amino acids. Per germline, CDR1 SGHNT and CDR2 YYREEE (reference sequence). CDR3 DNA sequence: TGTGCCAGCAGCTTGGAGATTTGGTCGCGGCCAGACCAAGAGACCCAGTACTTC. Translated: CASSLEIWSRPDQETQYF.

V gene TRBV11-2 combines with J gene TRBJ1-6; D unclear. V gave up 1 base and J gave up 10 bases, with 8 bases separating them. The V gene's germline CDR1 is SGHAT and CDR2 FQNNGV. The CDR3 runs 13 residues. The CDR3 DNA reads TGTGCCAGCAGCTTAGTCGAGGGATCACCCCTCCACTTT. Its protein is CASSLVEGSPLHF.

This sequence joins TRBV29-1 and TRBJ1-2, with D tentatively TRBD1 (5 bases). The CDR3 has 12 amino acids. V lost 6 bases to trimming and J lost 8 bases, with 16 bases between them. Germline V gives CDR1 SQVTM, CDR2 ANQGSEA. The CDR3 protein is CSVAPGREGYTF. As DNA, the CDR3 is TGCAGCGTGGCCCCAGGGAGGGAGGGCTACACCTTC.

The V call is TRBV5-1, the J call TRBJ1-1; 7 bases line up with TRBD1. This CDR3 is built from 16 residues. The V segment lost 1 base and the J segment 4 bases; nucleotides outside the gene matches: 10. In germline, CDR1 is SGHRS, CDR2 YFSETQ. The CDR3 protein is CASSLQAGGLGTEAFF. CDR3 nucleotides: TGCGCCAGCAGCTTGCAGGCAGGGGGGCTGGGCACTGAAGCTTTCTTT. Looking up the rest from reference TRBV5-1 and TRBJ1-1 gives the full variable domain: KAGVTQTPRYLIKTRGQQVTLSCSPISGHRSVSWYQQTPGQGLQFLFEYFSETQRNKGNFPGRFSGRQFSNSRSEMNVSTLELGDSALYLCASSLQAGGLGTEAFFGQGTRLTVV.

The chain links TRBV5-6 to TRBJ2-7; TRBD1 is a possible D gene (6 bases). Germline V lookup: CDR1 SGHDT, CDR2 YYEEEE. The CDR3 length is 19 residues. V lost 4 bases and J 3 bases, leaving 29 bases between the germline ends. CDR3 sequence: CASSPPRFGQPRKDYEQYF. In DNA form, the CDR3 reads TGTGCCAGCAGCCCCCCACGCTTTGGACAGCCGCGTAAAGACTACGAGCAGTACTTC.

This chain links TRBV18 with TRBJ1-1; TRBD1 aligns across 7 bases. Germline V gives CDR1 KGHSH, CDR2 LQKENI. The CDR3 totals 13 residues. J was trimmed by 1 base and V by 4 bases; bases with no gene match: 0. Written as DNA, the CDR3 is TGTGCCAGCTCACGACAGGGGAACACTGAAGCTTTCTTT. Its protein is CASSRQGNTEAFF. The full variable domain, its missing parts supplied by reference TRBV18 and TRBJ1-1, is NAGVMQNPRHLVRRRGQEARLRCSPMKGHSHVYWYRQLPEEGLKFMVYLQKENIIDESGMPKERFSAEFPKEGPSILRIQQVVRGDSAAYFCASSRQGNTEAFFGQGTRLTVV.